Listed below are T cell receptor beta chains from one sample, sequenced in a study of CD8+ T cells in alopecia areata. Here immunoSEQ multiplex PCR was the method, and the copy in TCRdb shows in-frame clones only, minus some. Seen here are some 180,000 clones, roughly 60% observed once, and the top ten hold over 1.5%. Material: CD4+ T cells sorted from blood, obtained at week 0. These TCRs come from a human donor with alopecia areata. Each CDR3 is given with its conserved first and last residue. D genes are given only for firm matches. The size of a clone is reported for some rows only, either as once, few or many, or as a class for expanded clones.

CDR3nt: TGCGCCAGCAGCTTGGCGACTTCCCCCCGGGTCACAGATACGCAGTATTTT; CDR3aa: CASSLATSPRVTDTQYF; j_gene: TRBJ2-3; d_gene: -; abundance: few; v_gene: TRBV5-1
CDR3nt: TGTGCCAGCAGCTTAAAGGGGGTATCGGGCTATGGCTACACCTTC; CDR3aa: CASSLKGVSGYGYTF; j_gene: TRBJ1-2; d_gene: -; abundance: -; v_gene: TRBV7-9
CDR3nt: TGTGCCTGGATCATCGGGGGTACAGATACGCAGTATTTT; CDR3aa: CAWIIGGTDTQYF; j_gene: TRBJ2-3; d_gene: -; abundance: -; v_gene: TRBV30
CDR3nt: TGTGCCTCTAAGGGAACTTTGTCCGCTTCACCCCTCCACTTT; CDR3aa: CASKGTLSASPLHF; j_gene: TRBJ1-6; d_gene: -; abundance: -; v_gene: TRBV10-3
CDR3nt: TGCAGCGTCGCCCAGGCGGGAAAGGGACAGCCCCAGCATTTT; CDR3aa: CSVAQAGKGQPQHF; j_gene: TRBJ1-5; d_gene: -; abundance: -; v_gene: TRBV29-1
CDR3nt: TGCGCCAGCAGCCAAGATCGGAGCAATCAGCCCCAGCATTTT; CDR3aa: CASSQDRSNQPQHF; j_gene: TRBJ1-5; d_gene: -; abundance: -; v_gene: TRBV4-3
CDR3nt: TGTGCCAGCAGCGACCAACGCGGGAGGTATGGCTACACCTTC; CDR3aa: CASSDQRGRYGYTF; j_gene: TRBJ1-2; d_gene: -; abundance: -; v_gene: TRBV9
CDR3nt: TGCAGCGTTTTGACAGCGAACAATGAGCAGTTCTTC; CDR3aa: CSVLTANNEQFF; j_gene: TRBJ2-1; d_gene: -; abundance: few; v_gene: TRBV29-1
CDR3nt: TGCAGCGTTAAAGGACAGTCCTACGAGCAGTACTTC; CDR3aa: CSVKGQSYEQYF; j_gene: TRBJ2-7; d_gene: -; abundance: -; v_gene: TRBV29-1
CDR3nt: TGTGCCTGGAGTATCGGGCTCAGGGAGACCCAGTACTTC; CDR3aa: CAWSIGLRETQYF; j_gene: TRBJ2-5; d_gene: -; abundance: -; v_gene: TRBV30
CDR3nt: TGCGCCAGCAGTCCGGGACTAGCGGTACATCCCTACGAGCAGTACTTC; CDR3aa: CASSPGLAVHPYEQYF; j_gene: TRBJ2-7; d_gene: TRBD2; abundance: few; v_gene: TRBV4-3
CDR3nt: TGCAGCGTTCGGCAGGGGCAGGCAGATACGCAGTATTTT; CDR3aa: CSVRQGQADTQYF; j_gene: TRBJ2-3; d_gene: -; abundance: -; v_gene: TRBV29-1
CDR3nt: TGTGCCAGTAGTATAGCTGGGACAGGGCGTCATGAGCAGTTCTTC; CDR3aa: CASSIAGTGRHEQFF; j_gene: TRBJ2-1; d_gene: TRBD1; abundance: -; v_gene: TRBV19
CDR3nt: TGCGCCAGCAGCCAGGACCTTGCCCCACAACCCCTCCACTTT; CDR3aa: CASSQDLAPQPLHF; j_gene: TRBJ1-6; d_gene: -; abundance: -; v_gene: TRBV4-3
CDR3nt: TGTGCCAGCAGTTACACCTTAGCAGCTGAAGCTTTCTTT; CDR3aa: CASSYTLAAEAFF; j_gene: TRBJ1-1; d_gene: -; abundance: -; v_gene: TRBV6-5
CDR3nt: TGCAGCGTTGACGTACTAGCGGGGCACTCCTACGAGCAGTACTTC; CDR3aa: CSVDVLAGHSYEQYF; j_gene: TRBJ2-7; d_gene: TRBD2; abundance: few; v_gene: TRBV29-1
CDR3nt: TGTGCCAGCAGCTTCCACGGATACTCTGGGGCCAACGTCCTGACTTTC; CDR3aa: CASSFHGYSGANVLTF; j_gene: TRBJ2-6; d_gene: -; abundance: -; v_gene: TRBV7-2
CDR3nt: TGCGCCAGCAGCCAACAAGGACAGGGACCCTACGAGCAGTACTTC; CDR3aa: CASSQQGQGPYEQYF; j_gene: TRBJ2-7; d_gene: TRBD1; abundance: few; v_gene: TRBV4-3
CDR3nt: TGTGCCTGGGGATACAGAGGACTTGGGCTTGGCTACACCTTC; CDR3aa: CAWGYRGLGLGYTF; j_gene: TRBJ1-2; d_gene: -; abundance: -; v_gene: TRBV30
CDR3nt: TGTGCCAGCAGTCCAGGGGGTCTCATTCAGTACTTC; CDR3aa: CASSPGGLIQYF; j_gene: TRBJ2-4; d_gene: TRBD1; abundance: -; v_gene: TRBV2
CDR3nt: TGTGCCTGGAGTGTACTGGCGAGGGAAGCTTTCTTT; CDR3aa: CAWSVLAREAFF; j_gene: TRBJ1-1; d_gene: -; abundance: -; v_gene: TRBV30
CDR3nt: TGTGCCAGCAGTCCGGGTTCAGCGGGGCCTCGAGGGGAGCAGTACTTC; CDR3aa: CASSPGSAGPRGEQYF; j_gene: TRBJ2-7; d_gene: TRBD2; abundance: -; v_gene: TRBV27
CDR3nt: TGCGCCAGCAGCCAAGGCGTAGGCGGGGGGGTCACAGATACGCAGTATTTT; CDR3aa: CASSQGVGGGVTDTQYF; j_gene: TRBJ2-3; d_gene: TRBD2; abundance: -; v_gene: TRBV4-1
CDR3nt: TGTGCCAGCTTACCAACCCCCGGGGAGCTGTTTTTT; CDR3aa: CASLPTPGELFF; j_gene: TRBJ2-2; d_gene: -; abundance: -; v_gene: TRBV6-6
CDR3nt: TGTGCCAGCAGCTTGTTCGGGAATCAGCCCCAGCATTTT; CDR3aa: CASSLFGNQPQHF; j_gene: TRBJ1-5; d_gene: -; abundance: -; v_gene: TRBV5-6
CDR3nt: TGTGCCAGCAGTTTTAGCGGGGTGGGCACAGATACGCAGTATTTT; CDR3aa: CASSFSGVGTDTQYF; j_gene: TRBJ2-3; d_gene: TRBD2; abundance: -; v_gene: TRBV7-2
CDR3nt: TGCACCAGCAGCCTCAGACAGGGTCATGATTCACCCCTCCACTTT; CDR3aa: CTSSLRQGHDSPLHF; j_gene: TRBJ1-6; d_gene: -; abundance: few; v_gene: TRBV1
CDR3nt: TGCGCCAGCAGCTTGGACAGCTATGGCTACACCTTC; CDR3aa: CASSLDSYGYTF; j_gene: TRBJ1-2; d_gene: -; abundance: few; v_gene: TRBV5-1
CDR3nt: TGCAGCGTTGATTCAGGCATGAACACTGAAGCTTTCTTT; CDR3aa: CSVDSGMNTEAFF; j_gene: TRBJ1-1; d_gene: -; abundance: few; v_gene: TRBV29-1
CDR3nt: TGTGCCAGCAGCGTATCCGGGGTAGCCAAAAACATTCAGTACTTC; CDR3aa: CASSVSGVAKNIQYF; j_gene: TRBJ2-4; d_gene: -; abundance: -; v_gene: TRBV9
CDR3nt: TGTGCCAGCAGTAGGACAGAGCCGGGATCACCCCTCCACTTT; CDR3aa: CASSRTEPGSPLHF; j_gene: TRBJ1-6; d_gene: -; abundance: once; v_gene: TRBV5-6
CDR3nt: TGCAGCGTTAACAGGGGCGTAGCAGATACGCAGTATTTT; CDR3aa: CSVNRGVADTQYF; j_gene: TRBJ2-3; d_gene: TRBD1; abundance: -; v_gene: TRBV29-1